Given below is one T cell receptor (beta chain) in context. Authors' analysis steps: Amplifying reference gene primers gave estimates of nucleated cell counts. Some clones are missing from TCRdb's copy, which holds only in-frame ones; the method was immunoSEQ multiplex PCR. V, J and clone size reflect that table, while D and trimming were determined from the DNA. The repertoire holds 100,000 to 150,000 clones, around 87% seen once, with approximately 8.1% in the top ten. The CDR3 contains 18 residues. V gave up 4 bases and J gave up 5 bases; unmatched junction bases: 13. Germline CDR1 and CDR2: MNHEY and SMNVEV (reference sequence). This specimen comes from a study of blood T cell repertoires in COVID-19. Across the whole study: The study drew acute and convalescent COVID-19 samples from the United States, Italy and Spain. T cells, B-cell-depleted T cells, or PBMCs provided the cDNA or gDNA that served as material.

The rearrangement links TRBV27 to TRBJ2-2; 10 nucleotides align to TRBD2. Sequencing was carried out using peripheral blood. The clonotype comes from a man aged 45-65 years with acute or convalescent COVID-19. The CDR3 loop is CASSSLLRLAGVTGELFF. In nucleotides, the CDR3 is TGTGCCAGCAGTTCTCTCTTGAGGCTAGCGGGAGTAACCGGGGAGCTGTTTTTT.